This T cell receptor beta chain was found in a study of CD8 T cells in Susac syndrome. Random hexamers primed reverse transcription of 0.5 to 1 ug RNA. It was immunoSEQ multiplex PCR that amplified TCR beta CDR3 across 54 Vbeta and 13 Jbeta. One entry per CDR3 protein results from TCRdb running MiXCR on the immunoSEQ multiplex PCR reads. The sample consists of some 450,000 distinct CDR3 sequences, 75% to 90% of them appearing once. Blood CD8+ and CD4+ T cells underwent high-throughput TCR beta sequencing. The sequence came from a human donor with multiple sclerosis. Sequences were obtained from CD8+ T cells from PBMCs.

The CDR3 here is CASPRASGRKNTGELFF. Here the CDR3 DNA reads TGTGCCAGCCCCCGAGCTAGCGGGAGGAAAAACACCGGGGAGCTGTTTTTT. This chain uses TRBV6-1 with TRBJ2-2, with TRBD2 matching 11 bases. V gave up 8 bases and J gave up 2 bases; unmatched junction bases: 10. This CDR3 region has 17 residues. Germline values: CDR1 MNHNS, CDR2 SASEGT.